Here is one TCR beta chain with its context. The germline V gene has CDR1 LGHNA and CDR2 YSLEER. There are 16 residues in the CDR3. V was trimmed by 2 bases and J by 4 bases, leaving 17 bases between them. Repertoires were generated with immunoSEQ multiplex PCR, while TCRdb's copy carries only in-frame clones and drops some. The sample contains fewer than 250,000 clones, roughly 84% of which appear only once. The sample belongs to a study of blood T cell repertoires in COVID-19. Study details: Sample material is recorded as cDNA or gDNA derived from T cells, B-cell-depleted T cells, or PBMCs.

Participants were aged about 18 to 89 years from approximately 25 US areas. Someone with COVID-19 had been met by exposed participants within 2 weeks before study entry. The chain carries TRBV4-3 and TRBJ1-1; maybe TRBD1 (5 bases). This clonotype was sampled from a woman younger than 45 who had been exposed to COVID-19. The sample comprised PBMCs or T cells enriched from blood (not recorded which). CDR3 nucleotide sequence: TGCGCCAGCAGCCAAAGTGTAGGGCTGGGGGGCACTGAAGCTTTCTTT. Its protein product is CASSQSVGLGGTEAFF.